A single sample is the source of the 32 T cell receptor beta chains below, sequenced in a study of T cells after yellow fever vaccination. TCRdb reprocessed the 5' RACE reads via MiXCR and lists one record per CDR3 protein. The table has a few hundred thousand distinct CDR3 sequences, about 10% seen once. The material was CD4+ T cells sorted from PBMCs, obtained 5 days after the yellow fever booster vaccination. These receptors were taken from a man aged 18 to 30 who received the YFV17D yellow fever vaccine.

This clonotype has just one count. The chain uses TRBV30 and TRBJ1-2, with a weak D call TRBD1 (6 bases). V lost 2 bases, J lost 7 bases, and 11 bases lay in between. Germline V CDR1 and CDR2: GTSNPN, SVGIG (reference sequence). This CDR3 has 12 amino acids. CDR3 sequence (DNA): TGTGCCTGGAGTCACCCAGGGGTTGGCTACACCTTC. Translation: CAWSHPGVGYTF.

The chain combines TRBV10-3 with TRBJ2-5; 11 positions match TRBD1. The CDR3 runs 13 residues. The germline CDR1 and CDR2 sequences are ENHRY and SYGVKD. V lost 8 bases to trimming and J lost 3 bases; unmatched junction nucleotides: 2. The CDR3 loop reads CAIGGQGEETQYF. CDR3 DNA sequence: TGTGCCATCGGGGGACAGGGGGAAGAGACCCAGTACTTC.

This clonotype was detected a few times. This CDR3 is CASSDTGRSRNEKLFF. The CDR3 DNA is TGTGCCAGCAGTGATACTGGACGGAGTCGGAATGAAAAACTGTTTTTT. The chain is built from TRBV6-6 and TRBJ1-4, with D hard to call. The V end lost 5 bases, the J end lost 5 bases, and 18 bases lay between the germline ends. This CDR3 is built from 16 residues. Germline lookup yields CDR1 MNHNY and CDR2 SVGAGI (reference sequence).

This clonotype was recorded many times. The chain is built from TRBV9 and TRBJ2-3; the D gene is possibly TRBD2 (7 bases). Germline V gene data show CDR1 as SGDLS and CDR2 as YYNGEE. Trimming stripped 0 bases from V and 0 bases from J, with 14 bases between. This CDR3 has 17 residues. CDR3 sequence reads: CASSVAGGRYSTDTQYF. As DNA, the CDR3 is TGTGCCAGCAGCGTAGCGGGGGGCCGCTATAGCACAGATACGCAGTATTTT. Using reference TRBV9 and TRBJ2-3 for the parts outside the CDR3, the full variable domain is DSGVTQTPKHLITATGQRVTLRCSPRSGDLSVYWYQQSLDQGLQFLIQYYNGEERAKGNILERFSAQQFPDLHSELNLSSLELGDSALYFCASSVAGGRYSTDTQYFGPGTRLTVL.

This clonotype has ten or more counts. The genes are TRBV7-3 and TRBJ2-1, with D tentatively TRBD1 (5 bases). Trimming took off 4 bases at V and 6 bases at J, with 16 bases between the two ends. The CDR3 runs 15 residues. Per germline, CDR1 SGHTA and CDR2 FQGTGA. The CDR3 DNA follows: TGTGCCAGCAGCTCCCGGCAGGGCAGAATCAATGAGCAGTTCTTC. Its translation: CASSSRQGRINEQFF.

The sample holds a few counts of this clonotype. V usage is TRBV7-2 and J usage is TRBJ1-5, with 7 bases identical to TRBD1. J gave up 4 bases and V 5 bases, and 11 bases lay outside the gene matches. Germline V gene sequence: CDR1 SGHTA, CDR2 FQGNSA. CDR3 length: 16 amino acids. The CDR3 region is CASSPGQIRGNQPQHF. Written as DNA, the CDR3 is TGTGCCAGCAGCCCGGGACAGATCCGAGGGAATCAGCCCCAGCATTTT.

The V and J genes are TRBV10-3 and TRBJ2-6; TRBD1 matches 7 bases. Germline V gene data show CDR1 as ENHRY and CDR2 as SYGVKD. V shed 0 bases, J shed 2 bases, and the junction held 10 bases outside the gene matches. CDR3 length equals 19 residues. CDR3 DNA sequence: TGTGCCATCAGTGAGTCTGGAGCAGGGGGTCTAGCTGGGGCCAACGTCCTGACTTTC. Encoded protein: CAISESGAGGLAGANVLTF.

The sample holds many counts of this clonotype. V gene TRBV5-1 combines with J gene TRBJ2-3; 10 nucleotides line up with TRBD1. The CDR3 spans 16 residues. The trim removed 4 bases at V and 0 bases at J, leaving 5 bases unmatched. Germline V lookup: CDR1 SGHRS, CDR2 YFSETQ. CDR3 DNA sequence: TGCGCCAGCAGCCCCGGGACAGGGGCTAGCACAGATACGCAGTATTTT. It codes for CASSPGTGASTDTQYF.

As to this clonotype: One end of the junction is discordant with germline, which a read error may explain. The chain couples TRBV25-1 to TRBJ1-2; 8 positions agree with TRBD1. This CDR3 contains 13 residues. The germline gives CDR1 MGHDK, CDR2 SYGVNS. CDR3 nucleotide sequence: TGTGCCAGCAGTGTTCAGGGGGCCGGTGGCTACACTTTC. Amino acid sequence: CASSVQGAGGYTF.

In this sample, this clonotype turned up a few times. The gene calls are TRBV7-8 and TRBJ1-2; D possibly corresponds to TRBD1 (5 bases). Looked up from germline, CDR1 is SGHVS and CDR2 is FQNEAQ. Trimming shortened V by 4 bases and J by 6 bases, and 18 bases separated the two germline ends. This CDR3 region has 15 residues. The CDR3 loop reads CASSSPMTRGHGYTF. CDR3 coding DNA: TGTGCCAGCAGCTCACCCATGACAAGGGGACATGGCTACACCTTC.

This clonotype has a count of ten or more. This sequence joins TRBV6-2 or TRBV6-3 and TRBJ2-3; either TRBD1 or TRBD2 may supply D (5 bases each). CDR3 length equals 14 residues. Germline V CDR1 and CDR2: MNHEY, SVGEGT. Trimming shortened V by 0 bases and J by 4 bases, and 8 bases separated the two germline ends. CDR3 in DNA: TGTGCCAGCAGTTACTCGAGAGGGGCAGATACGCAGTATTTT. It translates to CASSYSRGADTQYF.

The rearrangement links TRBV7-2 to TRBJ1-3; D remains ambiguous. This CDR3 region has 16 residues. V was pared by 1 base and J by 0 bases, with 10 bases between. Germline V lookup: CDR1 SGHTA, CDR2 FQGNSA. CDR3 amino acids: CASSLGQGSSGNTIYF. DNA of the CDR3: TGTGCCAGCAGCTTAGGGCAAGGGAGCTCTGGAAACACCATATATTTT. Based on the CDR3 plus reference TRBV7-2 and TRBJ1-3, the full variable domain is GAGVSQSPSNKVTEKGKDVELRCDPISGHTALYWYRQSLGQGLEFLIYFQGNSAPDKSGLPSDRFSAERTGGSVSTLTIQRTQQEDSAVYLCASSLGQGSSGNTIYFGEGSWLTVV.

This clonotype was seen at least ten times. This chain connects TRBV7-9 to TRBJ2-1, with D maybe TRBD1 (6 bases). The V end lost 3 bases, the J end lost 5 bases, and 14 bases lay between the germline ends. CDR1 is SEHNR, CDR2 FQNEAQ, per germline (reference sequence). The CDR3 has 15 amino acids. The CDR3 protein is CASSFTGNFDNEQFF. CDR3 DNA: TGTGCCAGCAGCTTTACAGGGAATTTCGACAATGAGCAGTTCTTC.

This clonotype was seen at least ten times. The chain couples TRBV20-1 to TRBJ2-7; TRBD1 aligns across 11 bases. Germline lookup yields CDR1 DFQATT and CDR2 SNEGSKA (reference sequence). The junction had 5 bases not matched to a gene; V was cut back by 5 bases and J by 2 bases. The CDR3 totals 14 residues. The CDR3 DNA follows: TGCAGTGCTCGGGGGACAGGGGGACCCTACGAGCAGTACTTC. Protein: CSARGTGGPYEQYF.

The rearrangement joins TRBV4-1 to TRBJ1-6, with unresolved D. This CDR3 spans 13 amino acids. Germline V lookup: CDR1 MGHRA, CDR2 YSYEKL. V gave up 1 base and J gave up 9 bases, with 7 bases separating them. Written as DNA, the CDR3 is TGCGCCAGCAGCCAAGGGTCAGCTTCACCCCTCCACTTT. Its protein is CASSQGSASPLHF.

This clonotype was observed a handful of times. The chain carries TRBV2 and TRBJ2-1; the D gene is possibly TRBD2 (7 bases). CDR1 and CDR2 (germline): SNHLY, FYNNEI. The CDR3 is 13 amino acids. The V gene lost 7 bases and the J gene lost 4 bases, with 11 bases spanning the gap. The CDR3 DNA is TGTGCCAGCAACGGGGGGCTATACAATGAGCAGTTCTTC. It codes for CASNGGLYNEQFF. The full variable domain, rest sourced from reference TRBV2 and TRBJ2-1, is EPEVTQTPSHQVTQMGQEVILRCVPISNHLYFYWYRQILGQKVEFLVSFYNNEISEKSEIFDDQFSVERPDGSNFTLKIRSTKLEDSAMYFCASNGGLYNEQFFGPGTRLTVL.

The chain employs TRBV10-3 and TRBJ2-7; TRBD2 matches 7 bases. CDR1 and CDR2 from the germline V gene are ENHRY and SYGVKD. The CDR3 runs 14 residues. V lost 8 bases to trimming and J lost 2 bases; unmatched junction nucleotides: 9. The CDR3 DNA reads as TGTGCCATCTCAGTAGGACTAGGAGCCTACGAGCAGTACTTC. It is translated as CAISVGLGAYEQYF.

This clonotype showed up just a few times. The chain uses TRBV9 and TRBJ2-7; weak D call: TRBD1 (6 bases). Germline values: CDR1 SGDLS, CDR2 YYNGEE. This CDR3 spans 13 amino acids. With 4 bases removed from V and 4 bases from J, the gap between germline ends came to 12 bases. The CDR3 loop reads CASSSSQGYEQYF. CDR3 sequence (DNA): TGTGCCAGCAGCTCGTCACAGGGTTACGAGCAGTACTTC.

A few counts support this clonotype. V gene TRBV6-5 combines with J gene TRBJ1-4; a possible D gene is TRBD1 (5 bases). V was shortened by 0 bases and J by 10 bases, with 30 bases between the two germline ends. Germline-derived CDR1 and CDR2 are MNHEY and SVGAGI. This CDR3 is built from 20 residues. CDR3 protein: CASSYSGNWGAGAIRPKLFF. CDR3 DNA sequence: TGTGCCAGCAGTTACTCAGGGAATTGGGGCGCGGGTGCAATTCGTCCAAAACTGTTTTTT.

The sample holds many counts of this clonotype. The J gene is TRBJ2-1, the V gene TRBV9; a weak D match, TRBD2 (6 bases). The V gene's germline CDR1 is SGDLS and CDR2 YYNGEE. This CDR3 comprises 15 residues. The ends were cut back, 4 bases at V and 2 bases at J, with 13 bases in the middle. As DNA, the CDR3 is TGTGCCAGCAGCCAGGACTACCTTACCTACAATGAGCAGTTCTTC. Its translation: CASSQDYLTYNEQFF.

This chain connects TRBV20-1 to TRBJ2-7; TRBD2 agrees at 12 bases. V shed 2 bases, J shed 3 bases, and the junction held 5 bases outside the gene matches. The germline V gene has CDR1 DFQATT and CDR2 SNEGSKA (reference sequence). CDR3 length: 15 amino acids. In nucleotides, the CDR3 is TGCAGTGCTAGAAGGACTAGCGGGGACCGCTACGAGCAGTACTTC. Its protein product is CSARRTSGDRYEQYF.

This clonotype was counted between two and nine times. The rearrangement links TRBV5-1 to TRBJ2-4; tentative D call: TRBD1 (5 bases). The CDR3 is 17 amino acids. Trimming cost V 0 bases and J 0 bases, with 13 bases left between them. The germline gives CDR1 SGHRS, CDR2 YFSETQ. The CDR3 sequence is CASSLGQLPLAKNIQYF. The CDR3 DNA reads TGCGCCAGCAGCTTGGGACAGCTACCGTTAGCCAAAAACATTCAGTACTTC.

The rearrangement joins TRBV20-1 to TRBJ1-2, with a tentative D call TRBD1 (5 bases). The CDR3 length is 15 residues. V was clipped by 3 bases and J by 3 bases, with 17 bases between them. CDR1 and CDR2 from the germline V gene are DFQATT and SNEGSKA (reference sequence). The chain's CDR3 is CSASGAATIYYGYTF. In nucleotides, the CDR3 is TGCAGTGCTAGTGGGGCAGCTACAATATACTATGGCTACACCTTC.

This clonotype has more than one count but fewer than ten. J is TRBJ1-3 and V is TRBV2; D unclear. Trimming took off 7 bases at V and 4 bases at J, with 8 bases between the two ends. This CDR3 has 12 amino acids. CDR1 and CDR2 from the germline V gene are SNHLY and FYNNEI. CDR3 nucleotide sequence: TGTGCCAGCAAGCTAACGGGAAACACCATATATTTT. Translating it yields CASKLTGNTIYF.

The CDR3 coding sequence is TGTGCCAGCAGTATCGGGGGGCGGACTGAAGCTTTCTTT. The encoded protein is CASSIGGRTEAFF. This rearrangement joins TRBV12-3 or TRBV12-4 to TRBJ1-1, with a possible D match to TRBD1 (6 bases). There are 13 residues in the CDR3. Between the trimmed V and J ends, which lost 5 bases and 5 bases, there was a span of 12 bases.

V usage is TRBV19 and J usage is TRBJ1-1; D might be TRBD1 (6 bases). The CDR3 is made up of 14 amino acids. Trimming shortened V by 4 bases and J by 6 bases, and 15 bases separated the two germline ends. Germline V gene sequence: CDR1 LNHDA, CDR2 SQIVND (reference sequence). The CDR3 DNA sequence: TGTGCCAGTAGTAAACAGGGTACGGGGTCTGAAGCTTTCTTT. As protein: CASSKQGTGSEAFF.

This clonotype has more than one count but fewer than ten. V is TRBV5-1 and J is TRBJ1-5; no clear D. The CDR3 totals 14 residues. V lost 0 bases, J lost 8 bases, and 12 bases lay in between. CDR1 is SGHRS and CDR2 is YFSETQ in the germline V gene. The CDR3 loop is CASSLASPAEPQHF. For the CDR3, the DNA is TGCGCCAGCAGCTTGGCCTCCCCGGCGGAGCCCCAGCATTTT.

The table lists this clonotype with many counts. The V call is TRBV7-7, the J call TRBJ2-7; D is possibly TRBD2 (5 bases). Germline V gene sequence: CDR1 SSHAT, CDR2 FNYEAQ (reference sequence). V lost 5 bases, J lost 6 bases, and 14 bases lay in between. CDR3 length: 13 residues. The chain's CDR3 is CASSPYEGSEQYF. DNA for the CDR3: TGTGCCAGCAGCCCCTACGAAGGGAGCGAGCAGTACTTC.

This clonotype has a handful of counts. As DNA, the CDR3 is TGTGCCAGCAGCAAAGGACAGGGCTGGACAGATACGCAGTATTTT. Translation: CASSKGQGWTDTQYF. V and J are TRBV21-1 and TRBJ2-3; TRBD1 was called by the table and not checked on the DNA. TRBV21-1 is a known pseudogene. The CDR3 spans 15 residues.

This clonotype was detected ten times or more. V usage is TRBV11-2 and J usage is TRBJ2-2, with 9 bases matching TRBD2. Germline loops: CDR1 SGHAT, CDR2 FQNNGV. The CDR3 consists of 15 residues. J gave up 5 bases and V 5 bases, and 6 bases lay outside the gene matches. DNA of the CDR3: TGTGCCAGCAGCCGCCCTAGCGGGGTTACCGGGGAGCTGTTTTTT. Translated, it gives CASSRPSGVTGELFF.

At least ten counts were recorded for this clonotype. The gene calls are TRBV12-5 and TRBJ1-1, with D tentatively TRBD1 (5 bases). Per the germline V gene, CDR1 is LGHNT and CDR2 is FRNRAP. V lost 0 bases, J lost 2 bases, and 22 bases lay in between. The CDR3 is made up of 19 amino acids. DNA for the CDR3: TGTGCTAGTGGTTTGGTGGGTAGGGGATTCGGACACATCAACACTGAAGCTTTCTTT. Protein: CASGLVGRGFGHINTEAFF.

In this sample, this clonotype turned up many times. Here the CDR3 reads CASSLVSQGNPSEQFF. CDR3 bases: TGTGCCAGCAGCTTAGTATCCCAGGGGAACCCCAGTGAGCAGTTCTTC. The rearrangement uses TRBV7-2 and TRBJ2-1, with D perhaps matching TRBD1 (6 bases). This CDR3 region has 16 residues. V lost 1 base and J 9 bases, leaving 19 bases between the germline ends. From germline, CDR1 is SGHTA and CDR2 FQGNSA.